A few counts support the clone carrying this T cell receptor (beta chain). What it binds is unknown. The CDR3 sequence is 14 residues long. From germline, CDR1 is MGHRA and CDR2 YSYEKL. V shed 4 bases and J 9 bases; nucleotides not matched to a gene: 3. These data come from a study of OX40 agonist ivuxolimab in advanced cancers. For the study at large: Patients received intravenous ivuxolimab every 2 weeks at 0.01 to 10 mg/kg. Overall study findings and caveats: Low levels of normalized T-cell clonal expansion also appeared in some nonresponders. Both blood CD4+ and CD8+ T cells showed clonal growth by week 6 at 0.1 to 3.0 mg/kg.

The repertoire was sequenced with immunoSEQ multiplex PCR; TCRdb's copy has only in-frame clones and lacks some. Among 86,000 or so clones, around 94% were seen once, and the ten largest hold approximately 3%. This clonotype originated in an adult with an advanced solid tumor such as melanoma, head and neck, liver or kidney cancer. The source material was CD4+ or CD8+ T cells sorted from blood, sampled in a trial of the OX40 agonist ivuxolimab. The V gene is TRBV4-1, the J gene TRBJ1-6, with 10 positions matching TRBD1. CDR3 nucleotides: TGCGCCAGCAGCCCAGACAGGGGGCTTTCACCCCTCCACTTT. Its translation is CASSPDRGLSPLHF.